A single sample gave rise to the 20 T cell receptor beta chains below, sequenced in a study of regulatory T cells in long-lasting Graves disease (dated by TCRdb to the early 2020s). This specimen's time point label, per the study, means: persistent/refractory GD, antithyroid drugs over 5 years with positive TRAb. RNA was extracted from PBMCs in TRIzol for both TCR sequencing and RNA sequencing. Libraries were built with multiplex PCR. TCRdb shows the sequencer as Illumina HiSeq 4000. TCR beta libraries were built with iRepertoire HTBI primers and Arm-PCR amplification of CDR3 regions. TCRdb reworked the public reads: Q25 trimming with fastp, MiXCR clone assembly, productive beta chains retained. CDR3 protein duplicates are merged, each entry listing the most common genes and DNA. The sample data list roughly 400,000 distinct CDR3 sequences, and around 23% of these were observed just once. The ten most abundant clones make up roughly an eighth of the sample.

The sequences come from peripheral blood mononuclear cells (PBMCs), collected when the disease was refractory, from a patient treated with antithyroid drugs. These receptors all come from a female donor with Graves disease.

The chain links TRBV20-1 to TRBJ1-5; D is possibly TRBD1 (6 bases). V was clipped by 7 bases and J by 7 bases, with 14 bases between them. The CDR3 covers 12 residues. Germline CDR1 reads DFQATT; CDR2 reads SNEGSKA (reference sequence). The CDR3 protein is CSVRGGYQPQHF. The DNA for the CDR3 is TGCAGTGTTCGGGGGGGCTACCAGCCCCAGCATTTT.

This clonotype occurred a few times. The chain recombines TRBV29-1 with TRBJ2-7; TRBD1 aligns across 7 bases. V trimming: 7 bases; J trimming: 3 bases; junction bases outside the gene matches: 3. Looked up from germline, CDR1 is SQVTM and CDR2 is ANQGSEA. The CDR3 sequence is 11 residues long. CDR3 nucleotide sequence: TGCAGCGCAGGGACAGACTACGAGCAGTACTTC. Residues: CSAGTDYEQYF.

This clonotype appeared a few times. This rearrangement joins TRBV27 to TRBJ1-1; no firm D call. Germline CDR1 MNHEY, CDR2 SMNVEV (reference sequence). The CDR3 loop spans 15 amino acids. Trimming left V 3 bases short and J 5 bases short, with 16 bases between. CDR3 nucleotide sequence: TGTGCCAGCAGTTTTTCAGCGGAATTGGGGACTGAAGCTTTCTTT. This sequence encodes CASSFSAELGTEAFF.

In this sample, this clonotype turned up many times. The chain combines TRBV30 with TRBJ2-5; 7 bases align to TRBD1. Germline loops: CDR1 GTSNPN, CDR2 SVGIG (reference sequence). V was clipped by 5 bases and J by 4 bases; unmatched bases: 7. CDR3 size: 13 residues. Here the CDR3 reads CAWRWTGRETQYF. DNA of the CDR3: TGTGCCTGGCGTTGGACAGGTAGAGAGACCCAGTACTTC.

This clonotype appeared many times. The chain uses TRBV11-2 and TRBJ2-7, with D unclear. CDR1 SGHAT and CDR2 FQNNGV come from the germline V gene. V gave up 5 bases and J gave up 1 base, with 9 bases separating them. This CDR3 has 13 residues. DNA for the CDR3: TGTGCCAGCAGCCAAAAAGTGTCCTACGAGCAGTACTTC. It codes for CASSQKVSYEQYF.

The rearrangement uses TRBV2 and TRBJ1-1, with D possibly matching TRBD1 (5 bases). The ends were cut back, 9 bases at V and 4 bases at J, with 27 bases in the middle. CDR1 is SNHLY and CDR2 is FYNNEI in the germline V gene. The CDR3 sequence is 17 residues long. CDR3 sequence: CASSGTSGDRVGTEAFF. DNA for the CDR3: TGTGCCAGTTCAGGGACTAGCGGGGACCGCGTGGGCACTGAAGCTTTCTTT.

The rearrangement uses TRBV19 and TRBJ2-1; 12 bases line up with TRBD2. The CDR3 runs 17 residues. Germline trimming cut 8 bases from V and 5 bases from J; bases unmatched to any gene: 13. The V gene's germline CDR1 is LNHDA and CDR2 SQIVND (reference sequence). The CDR3 sequence: CASSRLAGVDLNNEQFF. The CDR3, as DNA: TGTGCCAGTTCACGACTAGCGGGAGTCGACCTGAACAATGAGCAGTTCTTC.

This clonotype occurred many times. The DNA for the CDR3 is TGTGCCAGCAGTTTACCCTTCTGGTCCCCCGGGACGGTAAACACCGGGGAGCTGTTTTTT. The encoded protein is CASSLPFWSPGTVNTGELFF. The chain recombines TRBV28 with TRBJ2-2; D possibly matches TRBD1 or TRBD2 (5 bases each). The CDR3 contains 20 residues. CDR1 and CDR2 (germline): MDHEN, SYDVKM. Trimming took 2 bases from V and 2 from J, leaving 24 bases between them. Supplemented by reference TRBV28 and TRBJ2-2, the full variable domain reads DVKVTQSSRYLVKRTGEKVFLECVQDMDHENMFWYRQDPGLGLRLIYFSYDVKMKEKGDIPEGYSVSREKKERFSLILESASTNQTSMYLCASSLPFWSPGTVNTGELFFGEGSRLTVL.

This clonotype has ten or more counts. The CDR3 DNA reads as TGCGCCAGCAGCTTGGGGACAGCTAATGAAAAACTGTTTTTT. Residues: CASSLGTANEKLFF. V usage is TRBV5-1 and J usage is TRBJ1-4; the D gene is possibly TRBD1 (6 bases). In germline, CDR1 is SGHRS, CDR2 YFSETQ. This CDR3 has 14 amino acids. The ends were cut back, 0 bases at V and 3 bases at J, with 6 bases in the middle. The variable domain in full, completed from reference TRBV5-1 and TRBJ1-4, reads KAGVTQTPRYLIKTRGQQVTLSCSPISGHRSVSWYQQTPGQGLQFLFEYFSETQRNKGNFPGRFSGRQFSNSRSEMNVSTLELGDSALYLCASSLGTANEKLFFGSGTQLSVL.

The V and J genes are TRBV11-3 and TRBJ2-5; D remains unclear. Near its end, the DNA agrees better with TRBJ2-1, so the J call may be wrong. The CDR3 is 15 residues long. Germline V lookup: CDR1 SGHNT, CDR2 YENEEA. This CDR3 reads CASSFQSTPYNEQFF. The CDR3 DNA reads as TGTGCCAGCAGCTTTCAGAGTACCCCCTACAATGAGCAGTTCTTC.

This clonotype showed up many times. This chain joins TRBV20-1 and TRBJ1-4, with D perhaps matching TRBD1 (6 bases). The CDR3 spans 13 residues. The ends were cut back, 3 bases at V and 7 bases at J, with 12 bases in the middle. CDR1 is DFQATT and CDR2 is SNEGSKA in the germline V gene (reference sequence). CDR3 sequence (DNA): TGCAGTGCTAGTGGGGGGGCGAGTGAAAAACTGTTTTTT. This sequence encodes CSASGGASEKLFF.

This clonotype has a single count. The conserved final phenylalanine or tryptophan is absent from the CDR3, which likely points to a read error. The chain links TRBV3-1 to TRBJ1-4, with a possible D match to TRBD1 (5 bases). The CDR3 is 14 amino acids. V was clipped by 1 base and J by 8 bases, with 11 bases between them. CDR1 LGHDT and CDR2 YNNKEL come from the germline V gene (reference sequence). The CDR3, as DNA: TGTGCCAGCAGCCAAGCAGGGTCTACGGAAAAACTGTTTCTT. Protein product: CASSQAGSTEKLFL.

This clonotype was recorded at least ten times. This chain uses TRBV7-8 with TRBJ2-7; no reliable D call. The CDR3 covers 13 residues. The germline gives CDR1 SGHVS, CDR2 FQNEAQ. V shed 5 bases and J shed 2 bases, with 10 bases lying between them. In DNA, the CDR3 is TGTGCCAGCAGCCCCCCATGGACCTACGAGCAGTACTTC. Its protein is CASSPPWTYEQYF.

The chain uses TRBV29-1 and TRBJ1-3; possible D gene TRBD1, 6 bases. V lost 4 bases, J lost 2 bases, and 9 bases lay in between. Looked up from germline, CDR1 is SQVTM and CDR2 is ANQGSEA. The CDR3 is 13 amino acids. CDR3 sequence: CSVVEGAGNTIYF. DNA for the CDR3: TGCAGCGTTGTTGAGGGGGCTGGAAACACCATATATTTT.

This clonotype occurred many times. The chain is built from TRBV28 and TRBJ1-2, with D maybe TRBD1 (5 bases). The CDR3 runs 14 residues. Trimming shortened V by 7 bases and J by 8 bases, and 20 bases separated the two germline ends. Germline-derived CDR1 and CDR2 are MDHEN and SYDVKM. CDR3 loop: CASIPNPGAEGYTF. CDR3 coding DNA: TGTGCCAGCATCCCGAATCCCGGGGCAGAAGGCTACACCTTC.

The chain combines TRBV28 with TRBJ1-6, with 9 nucleotides matching TRBD1. This CDR3 spans 17 amino acids. V was clipped by 5 bases and J by 1 base; unmatched bases: 6. Germline values: CDR1 MDHEN, CDR2 SYDVKM. CDR3 coding DNA: TGTGCCAGCAGTCCGCAGGACAGGGGTTCCTATAATTCACCCCTCCACTTT. Amino acids: CASSPQDRGSYNSPLHF. Supplemented by reference TRBV28 and TRBJ1-6, the full variable domain reads DVKVTQSSRYLVKRTGEKVFLECVQDMDHENMFWYRQDPGLGLRLIYFSYDVKMKEKGDIPEGYSVSREKKERFSLILESASTNQTSMYLCASSPQDRGSYNSPLHFGNGTRLTVT.

As concerns this clonotype: No conserved phenylalanine or tryptophan is present at the end of the CDR3, so a read error is the likely explanation. V usage is TRBV2 and J usage is TRBJ2-7; D unclear. Per germline, CDR1 SNHLY and CDR2 FYNNEI. V lost 8 bases, J lost 0 bases, and 14 bases lay in between. The CDR3 has 14 amino acids. CDR3 residues: CASELPDGSYEQYL. As DNA, the CDR3 is TGTGCCAGCGAGCTTCCGGACGGCTCCTACGAGCAGTACTTA.

In the case of this clonotype: Since a much larger clone is just one base distant, this may be a read error. The chain recombines TRBV6-4 with TRBJ2-2; 11 bases match TRBD2. Germline V gene sequence: CDR1 MRHNA, CDR2 SNTAGT. The CDR3 contains 15 residues. The CDR3 DNA sequence: TGTGCCAGCAGTTCCGGGACTAGCGGCACCGGGGAGCCGTTTTTT. Translated: CASSSGTSGTGEPFF.

This clonotype was found many times. V usage is TRBV28 and J usage is TRBJ1-6, with 8 bases that match TRBD1. Per the germline V gene, CDR1 is MDHEN and CDR2 is SYDVKM. The CDR3 is 16 amino acids. The V and J ends lost 3 bases and 3 bases, in that order; junction bases with no gene match: 4. This CDR3 is CASSFRGPVYNSPLHF. The CDR3 DNA follows: TGTGCCAGCAGTTTCAGGGGGCCCGTCTATAATTCACCCCTCCACTTT.

This clonotype was recorded at least ten times. The chain recombines TRBV28 with TRBJ2-7, with TRBD1 matching 7 bases. J was trimmed by 2 bases and V by 6 bases; bases with no gene match: 1. The CDR3 extends over 12 amino acids. Germline CDR1 reads MDHEN; CDR2 reads SYDVKM. For the CDR3, the DNA is TGTGCCAGCAGGACAGGGACCTACGAGCAGTACTTC. This translates into CASRTGTYEQYF. Full variable domain (outside the CDR3, taken from reference TRBV28 and TRBJ2-7): DVKVTQSSRYLVKRTGEKVFLECVQDMDHENMFWYRQDPGLGLRLIYFSYDVKMKEKGDIPEGYSVSREKKERFSLILESASTNQTSMYLCASRTGTYEQYFGPGTRLTVT.